These 6 T cell receptor beta chains came from one sample sequenced in a study of shared clonotypes between healthy human individuals. Using immunoSEQ multiplex PCR, the repertoire was profiled, and TCRdb retains in-frame clones only, with some absent. The sample lists more than 400,000 clones; over 75% were seen once. Sequencing was performed on PBMCs. These receptors originate from a woman between 35 and 50 years old in good health. Some clones in this sample may be carry-over from other donors' samples.

Points on this clone: At the DNA level, this CDR3 is encoded by other sequences in the same sample as well. The chain carries TRBV7-9 and TRBJ2-1; D unresolved. CDR3 length equals 15 residues. Looked up from germline, CDR1 is SEHNR and CDR2 is FQNEAQ (reference sequence). V lost 0 bases and J 0 bases, leaving 6 bases between the germline ends. CDR3 region: CASSLARSSYNEQFF. CDR3 DNA: TGTGCCAGCAGCTTAGCCAGAAGCTCCTACAATGAGCAGTTCTTC. Full variable domain (remainder filled in from reference TRBV7-9 and TRBJ2-1): DTGVSQNPRHKITKRGQNVTFRCDPISEHNRLYWYRQTLGQGPEFLTYFQNEAQLEKSRLLSDRFSAERPKGSFSTLEIQRTEQGDSAMYLCASSLARSSYNEQFFGPGTRLTVL.

The rearrangement uses TRBV5-6 and TRBJ2-1; 7 bases map to TRBD1. Germline V gene sequence: CDR1 SGHDT, CDR2 YYEEEE. Trimming took 1 base from V and 12 from J; bases not matched to a gene: 7. This CDR3 is 13 amino acids long. The CDR3 is CASSLRGRSGQFF. The CDR3 DNA follows: TGTGCCAGCAGCTTGAGGGGGCGCAGCGGGCAGTTCTTC. The full variable domain, rest sourced from reference TRBV5-6 and TRBJ2-1, is DAGVTQSPTHLIKTRGQQVTLRCSPKSGHDTVSWYQQALGQGPQFIFQYYEEEERQRGNFPDRFSGHQFPNYSSELNVNALLLGDSALYLCASSLRGRSGQFFGPGTRLTVL.

Turning to this clone: This sequence is one base from a far larger clone and is likely a read error. At the DNA level, this CDR3 is encoded by other sequences in the same sample as well. This chain connects TRBV15 to TRBJ1-1; D gene ambiguous. Germline lookup yields CDR1 LNHNV and CDR2 YYDKDF (reference sequence). The CDR3 extends over 16 amino acids. CDR3 bases: TGTGCCACCAGCAGAGATATAGTGGAGATGAACACTGAGGCTTTCTTT. This codes for CATSRDIVEMNTEAFF.

V usage is TRBV7-8 and J usage is TRBJ2-5, with D tentatively TRBD2 (5 bases). The germline V gene encodes CDR1 SGHVS and CDR2 FQNEAQ. This CDR3 region has 14 residues. V lost 1 base and J 5 bases, leaving 11 bases between the germline ends. The CDR3: CASSLGLSVETQYF. The CDR3 DNA reads TGTGCCAGCAGCTTAGGACTTAGCGTGGAGACCCAGTACTTC.

V gene TRBV18 combines with J gene TRBJ2-2; tentatively, D is TRBD1 (5 bases). This CDR3 contains 18 residues. The V gene's germline CDR1 is KGHSH and CDR2 LQKENI. V was pared by 3 bases and J by 0 bases, with 17 bases between. The CDR3 sequence is CASSPMGQAYSNTGELFF. CDR3 nucleotide sequence: TGTGCCAGCTCACCTATGGGGCAGGCCTACTCGAACACCGGGGAGCTGTTTTTT.

The chain is built from TRBV29-1 and TRBJ2-5, with D perhaps TRBD1 (5 bases). Trimming removed 8 bases from V and 5 bases from J, with 15 bases in between. Germline V gives CDR1 SQVTM, CDR2 ANQGSEA. CDR3 length: 12 residues. The DNA of the CDR3 is TGCAGCACTGTACAGGTCGGCGAGACCCAGTACTTC. Translation gives CSTVQVGETQYF.